This T cell receptor beta chain stems from a study of CD8 T cells in ankylosing spondylitis. Preparation of TCR beta libraries was done by quantitative 5'-RACE with molecular barcodes. TCRdb called the 5' RACE reads again in MiXCR, with one record for every CDR3 protein. Of just under 550,000 distinct CDR3 sequences listed, roughly 13% are singletons. Germline V gene lookup returns CDR1 SGHRS and CDR2 YFSETQ. Deletions cut 0 bases from V and 8 bases from J, with 8 bases between. The CDR3 contains 13 residues. The table lists this clonotype with a few counts. Antigen unknown. Study-level results: A motif in TCR beta, a set of fewer than ten highly homologous variants, appeared characteristic of ankylosing spondylitis blood. Clones linked to disease were reported to show significant enrichment in matched ankylosing spondylitis synovial fluid. In peripheral blood, disease-linked CD8+ clones occurred at relatively low frequencies.

This sequence joins TRBV5-1 and TRBJ2-2; D uncertain. The source of this sequence is a male donor with ankylosing spondylitis. The sequenced material came from blood, either unsorted or a sorted T cell fraction (not recorded which). The CDR3: CASSLVGEGELFF. CDR3 DNA: TGCGCCAGCAGCTTGGTTGGCGAGGGGGAGCTGTTTTTT.